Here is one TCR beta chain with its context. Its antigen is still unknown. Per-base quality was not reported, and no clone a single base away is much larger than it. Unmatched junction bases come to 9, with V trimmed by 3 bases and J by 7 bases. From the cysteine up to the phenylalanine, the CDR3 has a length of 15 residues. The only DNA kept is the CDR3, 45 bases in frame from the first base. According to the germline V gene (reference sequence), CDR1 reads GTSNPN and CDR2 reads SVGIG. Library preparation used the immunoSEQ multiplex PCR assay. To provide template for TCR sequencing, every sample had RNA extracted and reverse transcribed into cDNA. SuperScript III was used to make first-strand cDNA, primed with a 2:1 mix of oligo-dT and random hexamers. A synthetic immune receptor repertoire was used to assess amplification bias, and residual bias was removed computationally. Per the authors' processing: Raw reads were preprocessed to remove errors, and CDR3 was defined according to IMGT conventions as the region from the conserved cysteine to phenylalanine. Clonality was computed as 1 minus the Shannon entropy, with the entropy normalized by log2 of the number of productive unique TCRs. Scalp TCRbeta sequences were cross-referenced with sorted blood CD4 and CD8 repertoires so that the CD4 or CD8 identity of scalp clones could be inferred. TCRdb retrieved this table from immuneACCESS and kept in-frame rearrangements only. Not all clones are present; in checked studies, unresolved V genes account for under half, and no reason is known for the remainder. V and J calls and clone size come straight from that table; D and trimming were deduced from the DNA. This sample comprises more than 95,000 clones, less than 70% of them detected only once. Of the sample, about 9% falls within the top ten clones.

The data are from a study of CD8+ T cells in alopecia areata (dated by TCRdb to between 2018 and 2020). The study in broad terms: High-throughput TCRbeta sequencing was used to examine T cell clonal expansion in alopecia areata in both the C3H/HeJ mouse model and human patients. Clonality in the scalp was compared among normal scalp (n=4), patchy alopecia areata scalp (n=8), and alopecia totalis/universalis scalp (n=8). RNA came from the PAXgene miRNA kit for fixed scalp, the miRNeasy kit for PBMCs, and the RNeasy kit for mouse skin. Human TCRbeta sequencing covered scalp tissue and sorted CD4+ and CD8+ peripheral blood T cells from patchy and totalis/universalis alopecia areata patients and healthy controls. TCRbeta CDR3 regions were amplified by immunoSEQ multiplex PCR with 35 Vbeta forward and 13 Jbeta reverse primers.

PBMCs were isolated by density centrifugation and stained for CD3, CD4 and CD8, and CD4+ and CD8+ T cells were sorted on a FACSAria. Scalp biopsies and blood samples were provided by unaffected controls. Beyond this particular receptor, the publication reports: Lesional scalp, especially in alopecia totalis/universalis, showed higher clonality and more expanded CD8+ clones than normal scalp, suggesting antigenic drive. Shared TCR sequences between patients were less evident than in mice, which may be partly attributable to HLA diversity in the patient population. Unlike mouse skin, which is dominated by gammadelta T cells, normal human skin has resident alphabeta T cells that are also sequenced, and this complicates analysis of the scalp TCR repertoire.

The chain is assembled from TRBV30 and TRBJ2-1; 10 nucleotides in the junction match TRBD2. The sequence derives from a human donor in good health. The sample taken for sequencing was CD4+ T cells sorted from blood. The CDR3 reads CAWSVKGLALNEQFF. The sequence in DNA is TGTGCCTGGAGCGTAAAGGGACTAGCGCTTAATGAGCAGTTCTTC.